Here is one T cell receptor (beta chain) with its context. Its antigen is unknown. The source of the sample is a study of CD8+ T cells in alopecia areata. Points from the study as a whole: Researchers say the link of baseline CD8+ expansion to response remains uncertain, with one nonresponder. An increase in clonality over normal scalp was evident in lesional scalp, especially alopecia totalis/universalis. Persistence during tofacitinib was seen for many expanded lesional clones in scalp and blood.

V gave up 7 bases and J gave up 4 bases, with 19 bases separating them. The CDR3 has 15 residues. Germline V gene lookup returns CDR1 LGHNA and CDR2 YSLEER. Treatment here: oral pan-JAK inhibitor, 5-10 mg twice daily. CD4+ and CD8+ T cells were sorted from PBMCs. TCR sequencing used cDNA made by reverse transcription of extracted RNA. Repertoires were generated with immunoSEQ multiplex PCR, while TCRdb's copy carries only in-frame clones and drops some. The sample holds 40,000 to 50,000 clones, roughly 65% seen once. The clonotype was recovered from a human donor with alopecia areata. This sample comprised CD8+ T cells sorted from blood, obtained at week 4, from a patient treated with tofacitinib. The J gene is TRBJ1-1, the V gene TRBV4-3; a weak D match, TRBD1 (6 bases). The CDR3 reads CASTPGEGGTTEAFF. The CDR3 DNA reads TGCGCCAGCACCCCCGGGGAGGGGGGGACCACTGAAGCTTTCTTT.